This TCR beta chain is from a study of T-cell memory formation after mild COVID-19. Germline values: CDR1 ENHRY, CDR2 SYGVKD. The V end was cut by 6 bases, the J end by 6 bases, with 6 bases between. CDR3 length: 11 amino acids. This clonotype was counted a few times. One entry per CDR3 protein, called by TCRdb with MiXCR from the 5' RACE reads. Seen here are about 260,000 distinct CDR3 sequences, over 7% observed once, and the top ten hold under 25%. Specimen: PBMCs or a T cell subset sorted from them (not recorded which). This receptor was obtained from a man between 18 and 29 years old who had mild COVID-19 (a few samples of this study predate the infection). Cell type and time point are not known. V is TRBV10-3 and J is TRBJ2-1, with D perhaps given as TRBD1 or TRBD2 (5 bases each). DNA of the CDR3: TGTGCCATCAGGGGACCCAATGAGCAGTTCTTC. It yields the protein CAIRGPNEQFF.